This record covers a single TCR beta chain. This specimen comes from a study of OX40 agonist ivuxolimab in advanced cancers. Measured with immunoSEQ multiplex PCR; TCRdb has only the in-frame clones, and not every one. Seen here are over 30,000 clones, 82% observed once, and the top ten hold approximately 2.4%. This CDR3 is 14 amino acids long. CDR1 is SEHNR and CDR2 is FQNEAQ in the germline V gene (reference sequence). V was clipped by 2 bases and J by 3 bases; unmatched bases: 4. The chain combines TRBV7-9 with TRBJ2-7; TRBD1 aligns across 7 bases. The receptor was isolated from an adult with an advanced solid tumor such as melanoma, head and neck, liver or kidney cancer. This material consisted of CD4+ or CD8+ T cells sorted from blood, taken in a trial of the OX40 agonist ivuxolimab. The CDR3 is CASSLKGADYEQYF. For the CDR3, the DNA is TGTGCCAGCAGCTTAAAGGGGGCGGACTACGAGCAGTACTTC.